The clone carrying this T cell receptor (beta chain) was counted many times. The data were taken from a study of T cells in Graves' hyperthyroidism and ophthalmopathy. Amplification of TCR beta CDR3 regions was performed using RNA transcripts as template. HTBI primers were used for first-round RT-PCR of the TCR CDR3. TCRdb recomputed calls from the multiplex PCR reads with MiXCR, one row per CDR3 protein. This sample carries approximately 610,000 distinct CDR3 sequences, over 15% of them seen once, and the ten largest clones take under 20%. V lost 2 bases, J lost 4 bases, and 15 bases lay in between. This CDR3 spans 15 amino acids. Any patient presenting with uncontrolled infection, other autoimmune disease, pregnancy or lactation was left out.

The sequenced sample was blood. V usage is TRBV12-3 or TRBV12-4 and J usage is TRBJ2-7, with D perhaps being TRBD1 or TRBD2 (5 bases each). This sequence originates from a woman aged 18-29 years with Graves' hyperthyroidism. CDR3 nucleotide sequence: TGTGCCAGCAGTTTACCTCGGGCAGGGAGATACGAGCAGTACTTC. It codes for CASSLPRAGRYEQYF.